The 30 T cell receptor beta chains below all came from one sample that was sequenced in a study of blood T cell repertoires in COVID-19. TCRdb keeps only in-frame clones here, not all; method: immunoSEQ multiplex PCR. Of under 70,000 clones in the sample, roughly 85% were seen once. Sequencing was carried out using peripheral blood. Every receptor here comes from a woman aged 60 to 75 with COVID-19, enrolled during active disease.

The chain uses TRBV5-4 and TRBJ2-1, with TRBD1 identical over 10 bases. The V gene's germline CDR1 is SGHNT and CDR2 YYREEE (reference sequence). The length of the CDR3 is 14 residues. V lost 7 bases and J lost 8; bases outside the gene matches: 9. DNA for the CDR3: TGTGCCAGCTCCGGGACAGGGGAGCGTCATGAGCAGTTCTTC. Encoded protein: CASSGTGERHEQFF.

The J gene is TRBJ2-3, the V gene TRBV15; D not resolved. Trimming stripped 0 bases from V and 3 bases from J, with 7 bases between. Germline V gene data show CDR1 as LNHNV and CDR2 as YYDKDF (reference sequence). The CDR3 sequence is 14 residues long. The CDR3 nucleotides are TGTGCCACCAGCAGAGAAGAGGTGACAGATACGCAGTATTTT. Amino acids: CATSREEVTDTQYF.

This chain uses TRBV29-1 with TRBJ2-1, with TRBD1 identical over 8 bases. This CDR3 spans 14 amino acids. V trimming: 4 bases; J trimming: 9 bases; junction bases outside the gene matches: 11. Germline V gene sequence: CDR1 SQVTM, CDR2 ANQGSEA. CDR3 sequence (DNA): TGCAGCGTTGTAAAACCCCAGGGGGCGGGTGAGCAGTTCTTC. Amino acid sequence: CSVVKPQGAGEQFF.

V gene TRBV6-5 combines with J gene TRBJ2-3, with TRBD2 matching over 7 bases. Germline V lookup: CDR1 MNHEY, CDR2 SVGAGI. With 3 bases clipped from V and 1 base from J, the junction kept 4 bases outside the gene matches. The CDR3 has 15 residues. CDR3 amino acids: CASSYSGLRTDTQYF. In nucleotides, the CDR3 is TGTGCCAGCAGTTATAGCGGGTTACGCACAGATACGCAGTATTTT.

The V call is TRBV19, the J call TRBJ1-2; D unresolved. V lost 5 bases, J lost 3 bases, and 10 bases lay in between. The length of the CDR3 is 13 residues. Per germline, CDR1 LNHDA and CDR2 SQIVND (reference sequence). The CDR3 nucleotides are TGTGCCAGTAGTCCACTGCATTACTATGGCTACACCTTC. Its protein product is CASSPLHYYGYTF.

The rearrangement joins TRBV9 to TRBJ1-4; D gene uncertain. V was shortened by 1 base and J by 5 bases, with 6 bases between the two germline ends. CDR1 SGDLS and CDR2 YYNGEE come from the germline V gene. This CDR3 is 13 amino acids long. The CDR3: CASSVSQNEKLFF. The CDR3 bases are TGTGCCAGCAGCGTAAGTCAGAATGAAAAACTGTTTTTT.

This clone was seen just once. This chain joins TRBV4-1 and TRBJ1-1, with D hard to call. The V end lost 2 bases, the J end lost 0 bases, and 10 bases lay between the germline ends. Germline CDR1 reads MGHRA; CDR2 reads YSYEKL. The CDR3 has 15 amino acids. In DNA, the CDR3 is TGCGCCAGCAGCCAACCACAGAGCATGAACACTGAAGCTTTCTTT. Translating gives CASSQPQSMNTEAFF.

The chain is built from TRBV9 and TRBJ2-2, with 9 bases lining up with TRBD2. V dropped 3 bases and J dropped 4; count of bases not matched to a gene: 7. The CDR3 has 16 amino acids. Germline V gene sequence: CDR1 SGDLS, CDR2 YYNGEE. The CDR3 sequence: CASSGSLAGLTGELFF. The CDR3 DNA reads TGTGCCAGCAGCGGGTCCCTAGCGGGGCTCACCGGGGAGCTGTTTTTT.

The chain couples TRBV7-2 to TRBJ1-2; D remains unclear. Trimming pared 5 bases from V and 2 bases from J, leaving 12 bases between. The germline V gene has CDR1 SGHTA and CDR2 FQGNSA. The CDR3 extends over 14 amino acids. The CDR3 nucleotides read TGTGCCAGCAGCCAAAGGCGGGGAAACTATGGCTACACCTTC. Translation: CASSQRRGNYGYTF.

CDR3 loop: CASSQGQGAEAFF. In nucleotides, the CDR3 is TGTGCCAGCAGCCAAGGGCAGGGGGCTGAAGCTTTCTTT. This sequence joins TRBV4-2 and TRBJ1-1, with 7 bases that match TRBD1. Germline values: CDR1 LGHNA, CDR2 YNFKEQ. Trimming cost V 1 base and J 6 bases; bases outside gene matches: 2. This CDR3 has 13 residues.

This clone was detected once. The chain links TRBV18 to TRBJ2-1; 7 bases are a match to TRBD2. The V segment lost 2 bases and the J segment 10 bases; nucleotides outside the gene matches: 17. CDR3 length: 17 residues. Germline-derived CDR1 and CDR2 are KGHSH and LQKENI. CDR3 bases: TGTGCCAGCTCACCAAACGAACCGGGACTAACCCCTGTGGAGCAGTTCTTC. This codes for CASSPNEPGLTPVEQFF.

This chain uses TRBV18 with TRBJ2-7, with D possibly being TRBD1 (5 bases). Germline-derived CDR1 and CDR2 are KGHSH and LQKENI. Trimming left V 1 base short and J 6 bases short, with 13 bases between. The CDR3 consists of 14 residues. Written as DNA, the CDR3 is TGTGCCAGCTCACCACGCCAGGGTATAGCCGAGCAGTACTTC. Translated: CASSPRQGIAEQYF.

V gene TRBV7-9 combines with J gene TRBJ1-4, with TRBD1 as a possible D gene (5 bases). From germline, CDR1 is SEHNR and CDR2 FQNEAQ (reference sequence). The V and J ends lost 5 bases and 8 bases respectively, with 12 bases between them. This CDR3 has 13 residues. The CDR3 DNA reads TGTGCCAGCAGCCGAAGACAGTGGGAAAAACTGTTTTTT. Its protein product is CASSRRQWEKLFF.

This chain joins TRBV5-3 and TRBJ1-2; 11 nucleotides match TRBD1. TRBV5-3 is reported as an ORF; its role is uncertain. This CDR3 is 15 amino acids long. Germline trimming cut 4 bases from V and 13 bases from J; bases unmatched to any gene: 15. The CDR3 loop is CARSQTTGQGVDATF. As DNA, the CDR3 is TGTGCCAGAAGCCAAACGACGGGACAGGGGGTCGACGCCACCTTC.

This chain connects TRBV10-2 to TRBJ2-3, with 7 bases aligning to TRBD1. Germline CDR1 WSHSY, CDR2 SAAADI. Trimming took 5 bases from V and 6 from J; bases not matched to a gene: 11. This CDR3 contains 15 residues. The DNA of the CDR3 is TGCGCCAGCAGTCGTGGGACAGTGGCCGGGGATACGCAGTATTTT. Translation: CASSRGTVAGDTQYF.

The J gene is TRBJ1-4, the V gene TRBV28; possibly TRBD1 for D (5 bases). The ends were cut back, 4 bases at V and 8 bases at J, with 11 bases in the middle. The CDR3 runs 13 residues. From germline, CDR1 is MDHEN and CDR2 SYDVKM. Here the CDR3 reads CASSSTVTEKLFF. The CDR3 DNA follows: TGTGCCAGCAGTTCGACAGTTACGGAAAAACTGTTTTTT.

This clone was seen a few times. V usage is TRBV3-1 (or the pseudogene TRBV3-2) and J usage is TRBJ1-3; TRBD1 matches 7 bases. The V and J ends lost 1 base and 5 bases, in that order; junction bases with no gene match: 5. The CDR3 spans 15 residues. Germline V gives CDR1 LGHDT, CDR2 YNNKEL (reference sequence). DNA of the CDR3: TGTGCCAGCAGCCAAGGGACAGGACCAAGAAACACCATATATTTT. It encodes CASSQGTGPRNTIYF.

V gene TRBV30 combines with J gene TRBJ1-6, with TRBD1 as a possible D gene (5 bases). This CDR3 has 13 residues. The V end was cut by 2 bases, the J end by 10 bases, with 12 bases between. Looked up from germline, CDR1 is GTSNPN and CDR2 is SVGIG (reference sequence). The CDR3: CAWSPQGASPLHF. CDR3 in DNA: TGTGCCTGGAGTCCCCAGGGCGCATCACCCCTCCACTTT. Full variable domain (missing parts from reference TRBV30 and TRBJ1-6): SQTIHQWPATLVQPVGSPLSLECTVEGTSNPNLYWYRQAAGRGLQLLFYSVGIGQISSEVPQNLSASRPQDRQFILSSKKLLLSDSGFYLCAWSPQGASPLHFGNGTRLTVT.

This clone appeared once. The chain links TRBV4-2 to TRBJ2-1, with 11 nucleotides matching TRBD2. This CDR3 is built from 17 residues. Trimming cost V 1 base and J 7 bases; bases outside gene matches: 9. Germline V gene sequence: CDR1 LGHNA, CDR2 YNFKEQ. In nucleotides, the CDR3 is TGTGCCAGCAGCCAAGCCCCGCTAGCGGGGGGTGGTAATGAGCAGTTCTTC. This sequence encodes CASSQAPLAGGGNEQFF.

This sequence joins TRBV9 and TRBJ2-1; D uncertain. From germline, CDR1 is SGDLS and CDR2 YYNGEE. The CDR3 length is 11 residues. V lost 4 bases and J lost 5, with 4 bases in between. The CDR3 coding sequence is TGTGCCAGCAGCCTTCACAATGAGCAGTTCTTC. Translation gives CASSLHNEQFF.

J is TRBJ2-1 and V is TRBV12-3 or TRBV12-4, with TRBD2 identical over 9 bases. J lost 9 bases, V lost 8 bases, and 8 bases had no gene match. The CDR3 totals 13 residues. The CDR3: CASGGGRAGEQFF. The CDR3 coding sequence is TGTGCCAGCGGGGGCGGGAGGGCCGGTGAGCAGTTCTTC.

As DNA, the CDR3 is TGCAGCGTCGGGACAGAGCGGTACACCTTC. Protein: CSVGTERYTF. This sequence joins TRBV29-1 and TRBJ1-2; 7 bases align to TRBD1. The germline CDR1 and CDR2 sequences are SQVTM and ANQGSEA. The ends lost 6 bases at V and 11 bases at J; junction bases unmatched: 6. CDR3 length equals 10 residues.

J is TRBJ2-2 and V is TRBV19; 10 positions match TRBD2. Losses at the gene ends were 3 bases for V and 6 bases for J; bases not matched to a gene: 1. CDR1 is LNHDA and CDR2 is SQIVND in the germline V gene (reference sequence). This CDR3 comprises 14 residues. The CDR3 nucleotides read TGTGCCAGTAGTATGGGACTAGCGTCCGGGGAGCTGTTTTTT. Encoded protein: CASSMGLASGELFF.

V and J are TRBV5-1 and TRBJ1-6, with TRBD1 matching over 8 bases. V lost 0 bases to trimming and J lost 0 bases; unmatched junction nucleotides: 2. Germline V CDR1 and CDR2: SGHRS, YFSETQ. The CDR3 extends over 17 amino acids. For the CDR3, the DNA is TGCGCCAGCAGCTTGGACAGGGGGACCTCCTATAATTCACCCCTCCACTTT. Amino acids: CASSLDRGTSYNSPLHF.

V usage is TRBV27 and J usage is TRBJ2-1; 7 bases agree with TRBD1. The CDR3 is made up of 13 amino acids. The junction had 6 bases not matched to a gene; V was cut back by 5 bases and J by 8 bases. Per germline, CDR1 MNHEY and CDR2 SMNVEV (reference sequence). CDR3 nucleotides: TGTGCCAGCAGTCTAGGGACAGTTGATGAGCAGTTCTTC. Translating it yields CASSLGTVDEQFF.

In nucleotides, the CDR3 is TGCGCCAGCAGCCAAGATCAAGGGACAGGGGCCTATGAGCAGTTCTTC. Its protein is CASSQDQGTGAYEQFF. This chain connects TRBV4-3 to TRBJ2-1, with TRBD1 identical over 10 bases. The CDR3 length is 16 residues. Germline loops: CDR1 LGHNA, CDR2 YSLEER. V dropped 0 bases and J dropped 8; count of bases not matched to a gene: 7.

For this clone: A read error may account for a junction end that differs from germline. The J gene is TRBJ2-5, the V gene TRBV6-2 or TRBV6-3; TRBD2 might be the D (7 bases). Per the germline V gene, CDR1 is MNHEY and CDR2 is SVGEGT. The CDR3 extends over 18 amino acids. In DNA, the CDR3 is TGTGCCAGCAGTGCGATAATTTCCGGGGGGACACTGGGAGAGGCCCAGTACTTC. Its protein is CASSAIISGGTLGEAQYF.

The V gene is TRBV28, the J gene TRBJ2-7; D possibly corresponds to TRBD1 (6 bases). The CDR3 runs 14 residues. Between the trimmed V and J ends, which lost 1 base and 2 bases, there was a span of 9 bases. CDR1 and CDR2 (germline): MDHEN, SYDVKM. The CDR3 DNA is TGTGCCAGCAGTTTATCGGCAGGGGCCTACGAGCAGTACTTC. Protein sequence: CASSLSAGAYEQYF.

V and J are TRBV7-9 and TRBJ1-5, with 12 bases aligning to TRBD1. V was clipped by 4 bases and J by 7 bases; unmatched bases: 11. CDR3 length: 17 residues. In germline, CDR1 is SEHNR, CDR2 FQNEAQ (reference sequence). CDR3 sequence: CASSSRGQGAIRQPQHF. Here the CDR3 DNA reads TGTGCCAGCAGCTCCAGGGGACAGGGGGCTATCAGACAGCCCCAGCATTTT.

The count of this clone is one. The chain carries TRBV4-1 and TRBJ1-5; 8 nucleotides match TRBD1. CDR3 size: 15 residues. Per the germline V gene, CDR1 is MGHRA and CDR2 is YSYEKL. After removal of 2 bases from V and 7 bases from J, the junction contained 7 bases not matched to a gene. CDR3 nucleotide sequence: TGCGCCAGCAGCCAACAGGGGGCGGACAGACAGCCCCAGCATTTT. It codes for CASSQQGADRQPQHF.